Given below is one TCR beta chain in context. The sample belongs to a study of OX40 agonist ivuxolimab in advanced cancers. Study as a whole: Anti-PD-1, anti-PD-L1 or anti-CTLA-4 therapy given earlier was allowed, and 40% had some. Two patients with cutaneous melanoma and one with hepatocellular carcinoma, three in total, showed partial responses.

Repertoires were generated with immunoSEQ multiplex PCR, while TCRdb's copy carries only in-frame clones and drops some. The table includes around 50,000 clones, approximately 90% detected once. With baseline, cycle 4 day 1, and cycle 7 day 1 as timepoints, blood was sampled. Germline V gives CDR1 SGHVS, CDR2 FNYEAQ. This CDR3 is 11 amino acids long. V was trimmed by 8 bases and J by 3 bases, leaving 6 bases between them. The specimen comprised CD4+ or CD8+ T cells sorted from blood, sampled in a trial of the OX40 agonist ivuxolimab. The chain combines TRBV7-6 with TRBJ2-3; D perhaps matches TRBD2 (6 bases). The clonotype comes from an adult with an advanced solid tumor such as melanoma, head and neck, liver or kidney cancer. The CDR3 DNA is TGTGCCAGCCGGGAGACAGATACGCAGTATTTT. Translation: CASRETDTQYF.